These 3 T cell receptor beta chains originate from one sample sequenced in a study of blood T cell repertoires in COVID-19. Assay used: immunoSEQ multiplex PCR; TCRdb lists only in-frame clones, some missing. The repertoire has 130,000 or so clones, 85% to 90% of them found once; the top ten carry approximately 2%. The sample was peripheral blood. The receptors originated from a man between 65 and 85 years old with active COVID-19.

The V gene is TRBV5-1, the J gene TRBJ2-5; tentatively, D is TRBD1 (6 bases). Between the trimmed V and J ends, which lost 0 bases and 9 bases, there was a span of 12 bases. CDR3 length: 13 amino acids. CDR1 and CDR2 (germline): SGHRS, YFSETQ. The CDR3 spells CASSLGQGMSQYF. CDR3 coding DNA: TGCGCCAGCAGCTTGGGTCAGGGGATGTCCCAGTACTTC.

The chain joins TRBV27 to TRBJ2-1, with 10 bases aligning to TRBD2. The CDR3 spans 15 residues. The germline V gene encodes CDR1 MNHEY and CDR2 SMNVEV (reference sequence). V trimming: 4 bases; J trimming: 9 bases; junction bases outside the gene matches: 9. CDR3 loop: CASSSRLAGFTEQFF. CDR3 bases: TGTGCCAGCAGTTCTCGACTAGCGGGTTTCACTGAGCAGTTCTTC.

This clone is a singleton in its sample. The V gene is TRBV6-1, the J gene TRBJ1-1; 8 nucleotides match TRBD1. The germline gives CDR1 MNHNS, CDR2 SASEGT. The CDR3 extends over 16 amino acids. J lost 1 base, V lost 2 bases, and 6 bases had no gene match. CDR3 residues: CASSEPRTGRNTEAFF. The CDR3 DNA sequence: TGTGCCAGCAGTGAACCTCGGACAGGGAGGAACACTGAAGCTTTCTTT.